This paragraph covers one T cell receptor (beta chain) sequence. Its antigen is still unknown. A read error may be the cause here, since a much bigger clone is one base away. The data were taken from a study of immune heterogeneity within non-small cell lung tumors (dated by TCRdb to 2017 to 2018). About the study as a whole: By histology, a handful of squamous cell carcinomas, around 10 non-squamous carcinomas and 1 tumor not otherwise specified were included. To look at intratumoral immune heterogeneity, the study ran whole-exome sequencing, RNA-seq and TCR beta repertoire sequencing on several spatially distinct regions taken from every NSCLC tumor. TCR repertoires were analyzed from some 59 tumor loci of some 14 patients, whereas transcriptome data were available for only 44 loci from about a dozen patients. Neoantigen binding to each patient's HLA alleles was predicted with netMHCpan-3.0 for mutant peptides of 8 to 11 amino acids. What the research found in general, with its limitations: Within a patient, the same dominant CDR3B clonotypes appeared at multiple loci, but different tumor locations also contained unique high-frequency clones. High-frequency TCR beta clonotypes were largely distinct between individual patients. Local tumor mutational burden and local T-cell repertoire clonality had a statistically significant but moderate positive correlation (R around 0.35).

Taken from cysteine to phenylalanine, the CDR3 has 11 residues. The read is trimmed to its CDR3 DNA, 33 bases read in frame from base 1. The germline V gene (reference sequence) yields DFQATT for CDR1 and SNEGSKA for CDR2. Genomic DNA extracted from bulk tumor tissue served as TCR template, with about 0.6 ug gDNA amplified per sample. During surgery, multiple biopsies were taken from each primary tumor and placed as far apart as possible within the tumor mass. The study cohort was described as untreated and was composed of newly diagnosed NSCLC cases undergoing curative surgery. Donors were approximately 15 newly diagnosed non-small cell lung cancer patients undergoing surgery with curative intent. Resected tumor masses were reviewed by two independent pathologists. Only high-quality DNA and RNA samples were carried forward to sequencing. A multiplex PCR system amplified the TCR beta CDR3 region, with a first 10-cycle round using 32 V-gene forward and 13 J-gene reverse primers. A QIAGEN Multiplex PCR Kit was used for first-round PCR, and the primer sequences were filed in Chinese patent CN105087789A. In a second PCR round, Illumina universal primers were added with the Phusion High-Fidelity PCR Kit. Paired-end sequencing of TCR libraries was carried out on the Illumina HiSeq X Ten platform at a read length of 151 bp. The authors' analysis ran thus. Cutadapt was used to discard reads without multiplex PCR primers, PEAR merged the read pairs, and MiXCR with default settings called the CDR3 regions. Repertoire diversity was assessed by Shannon entropy, and clonality was calculated as one minus the Shannon entropy divided by the ln of the count of productive unique sequences. Clonotypes present at frequencies of at least 0.5% were defined as dominant or high-frequency T-cell clones. The public reads were reanalyzed by TCRdb: fastp trimming at Q25, MiXCR alignment, in-frame beta chains only. Here each entry gathers all rows of one CDR3 protein and keeps the most common genes and DNA. The V and J calls reflect TCRdb's pipeline rather than the authors' work. The sample includes around 20,000 distinct CDR3 sequences, with 25% to 35% observed a single time. The ten biggest clones cover around 4.1% of the sample.

Sequenced sample: lung tumor tissue. The rearranged segments are TRBV20-1 and TRBJ2-1; TRBD2 is a weak D gene call, 5 bases matching. The sequence derives from a man aged 40-55 years with non-small cell lung cancer. CDR3 region: CSASGFNEQSF. The nucleotide sequence is TGCAGTGCCAGCGGCTTTAATGAGCAGTCCTTC.